A single sample gave rise to the 12 T cell receptor beta chains below, sequenced in a study of blood T cell repertoires in COVID-19 (dated by TCRdb to 2020 to 2022). Libraries were made using the immunoSEQ multiplex PCR assay. TCRdb provides this immuneACCESS table in a form limited to in-frame rearrangements. Some clones are lacking; in checked studies, under half of them reflect an unresolved V gene, and why the rest are absent is not known. The sample has approximately 90,000 clones on record, over 75% of them singletons. The top ten hold about 4% of the sample. Input material: peripheral blood. These receptors came from a man in his 60s with acute or convalescent COVID-19.

This clone came up once. The chain is built from TRBV28 and TRBJ1-2; TRBD1 aligns across 10 bases. The V gene end was trimmed by 5 bases and the J gene end by 6 bases; junction bases not matched to a gene: 15. The CDR3 contains 17 residues. Germline-derived CDR1 and CDR2 are MDHEN and SYDVKM. CDR3 amino acids: CASSASGTGANFHGYTF. The CDR3 DNA follows: TGTGCCAGCAGTGCCTCCGGGACAGGGGCGAATTTCCATGGCTACACCTTC.

This clone was recorded only once. This chain joins TRBV20-1 and TRBJ2-1, with 8 nucleotides matching TRBD1. The V and J ends lost 3 bases and 9 bases, in that order; junction bases with no gene match: 4. Germline values: CDR1 DFQATT, CDR2 SNEGSKA (reference sequence). This CDR3 contains 12 residues. Written as DNA, the CDR3 is TGCAGTGCTAGTCGGACAGGGCGTGAGCAGTTCTTC. Its protein product is CSASRTGREQFF.

The table lists this clone with a few counts. The chain is built from TRBV5-1 and TRBJ1-2; the match to TRBD1 covers 10 bases. Germline trimming cut 3 bases from V and 7 bases from J; bases unmatched to any gene: 9. CDR3 length equals 15 residues. In germline, CDR1 is SGHRS, CDR2 YFSETQ. The DNA of the CDR3 is TGCGCCAGCAGCTACGAAAGACAGGGGGCTGGTGGCTACACCTTC. It translates to CASSYERQGAGGYTF.

The chain is built from TRBV27 and TRBJ2-5; TRBD1 might be the D (6 bases). V was cut by 8 bases and J by 5 bases, with 15 bases left in between. The germline V gene has CDR1 MNHEY and CDR2 SMNVEV (reference sequence). The CDR3 contains 13 residues. CDR3 amino acids: CASLPRGWETQYF. The CDR3 nucleotides read TGTGCCAGCCTCCCCAGGGGATGGGAGACCCAGTACTTC.

This clone was recorded once. The chain links TRBV5-1 to TRBJ2-7, with 10 positions matching TRBD1. V lost 0 bases and J lost 6; bases outside the gene matches: 6. Germline V gene sequence: CDR1 SGHRS, CDR2 YFSETQ. The CDR3 is made up of 15 amino acids. CDR3 nucleotide sequence: TGCGCCAGCAGCTTGGCCTTGAGACAGGGGGCCGAGCAGTACTTC. This sequence encodes CASSLALRQGAEQYF.

This clone was counted once. The J gene is TRBJ1-5, the V gene TRBV19; 9 bases are shared with TRBD1. V was clipped by 9 bases and J by 2 bases; unmatched bases: 11. The CDR3 covers 16 residues. CDR1 is LNHDA and CDR2 is SQIVND in the germline V gene (reference sequence). In DNA, the CDR3 is TGTGCCAGCACCGGGACAGGGTCTTTCGGCAATCAGCCCCAGCATTTT. It translates to CASTGTGSFGNQPQHF. Based on the CDR3 plus reference TRBV19 and TRBJ1-5, the full variable domain is DGGITQSPKYLFRKEGQNVTLSCEQNLNHDAMYWYRQDPGQGLRLIYYSQIVNDFQKGDIAEGYSVSREKKESFPLTVTSAQKNPTAFYLCASTGTGSFGNQPQHFGDGTRLSIL.

The chain couples TRBV15 to TRBJ2-7; unclear D gene. V was trimmed by 2 bases and J by 3 bases, leaving 5 bases between them. Germline V CDR1 and CDR2: LNHNV, YYDKDF (reference sequence). The CDR3 spans 12 residues. This CDR3 reads CATSRPHYEQYF. The CDR3 DNA reads as TGTGCCACCAGCAGACCCCACTACGAGCAGTACTTC.

This clone was detected a few times. This CDR3 reads CASSFAERNTEAFF. CDR3 coding DNA: TGTGCCAGCAGTTTTGCGGAGCGAAACACTGAAGCTTTCTTT. The genes are TRBV7-2 and TRBJ1-1; no firm D call. CDR3 length: 14 amino acids. V lost 6 bases to trimming and J lost 2 bases, with 13 bases between them. Germline V CDR1 and CDR2: SGHTA, FQGNSA.

The chain combines TRBV18 with TRBJ1-5; D call uncertain. V was trimmed by 2 bases and J by 0 bases, leaving 5 bases between them. Germline CDR1 reads KGHSH; CDR2 reads LQKENI. This CDR3 contains 14 residues. CDR3 amino acids: CASSPELSNQPQHF. Written as DNA, the CDR3 is TGTGCCAGCTCACCAGAACTTAGCAATCAGCCCCAGCATTTT.

On this clone: A much larger clone differs by one base, so this may be a read error. This rearrangement joins TRBV7-9 to TRBJ2-2; weak D call: TRBD1 (6 bases). V dropped 2 bases and J dropped 7 bases, with 14 bases sitting between them. This CDR3 is built from 15 residues. Germline lookup yields CDR1 SEHNR and CDR2 FQNEAQ (reference sequence). This chain's CDR3 is CASSLLGGFRGELFF. The CDR3 nucleotides read TGTGCCAGCAGCTTATTAGGGGGTTTCCGCGGGGAGCTGTTTTTT.

This clone was detected once. CDR3 sequence: CASSDKGRGQETQYF. The CDR3 DNA follows: TGTGCCAGCAGTGACAAAGGCAGGGGCCAAGAGACCCAGTACTTC. V usage is TRBV6-1 and J usage is TRBJ2-5; D perhaps matches TRBD1 (6 bases). The CDR3 totals 15 residues. Trimming stripped 3 bases from V and 1 base from J, with 12 bases between. Germline assignment: CDR1 MNHNS and CDR2 SASEGT.

The rearrangement links TRBV9 to TRBJ1-2; D gene unclear. Trimming left V 0 bases short and J 6 bases short, with 24 bases between. Germline V gene lookup returns CDR1 SGDLS and CDR2 YYNGEE. This CDR3 has 18 residues. For the CDR3, the DNA is TGTGCCAGCAGCGTAGCTTCACCTACCCTTACGCGGAGGGATGGCTACACCTTC. Its translation: CASSVASPTLTRRDGYTF.